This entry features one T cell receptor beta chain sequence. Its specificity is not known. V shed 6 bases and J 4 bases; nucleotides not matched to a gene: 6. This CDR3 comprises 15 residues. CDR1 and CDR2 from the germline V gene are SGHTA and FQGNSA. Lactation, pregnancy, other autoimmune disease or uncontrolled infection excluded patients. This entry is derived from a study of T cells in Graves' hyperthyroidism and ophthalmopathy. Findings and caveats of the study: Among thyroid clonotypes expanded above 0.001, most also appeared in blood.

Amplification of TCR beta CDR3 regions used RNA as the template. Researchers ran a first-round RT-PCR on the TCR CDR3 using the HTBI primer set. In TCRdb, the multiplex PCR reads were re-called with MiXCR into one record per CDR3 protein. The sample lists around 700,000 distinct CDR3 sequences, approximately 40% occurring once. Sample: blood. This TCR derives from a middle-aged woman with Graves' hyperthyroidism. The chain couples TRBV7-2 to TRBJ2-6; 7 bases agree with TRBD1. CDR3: CASSSGQPGANVLTF. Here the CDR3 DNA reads TGTGCCAGCAGTTCGGGACAGCCGGGGGCCAACGTCCTGACTTTC.